The 19 T cell receptor beta chains presented below share a single source sample, sequenced in a study of shared clonotypes between healthy human individuals. Here immunoSEQ multiplex PCR was the method, and the copy in TCRdb shows in-frame clones only, minus some. Of more than 2 million clones listed, approximately 94% are singletons. What was sequenced was naive CD4+ T cells sorted from blood. Subset indicated: CD45RA+ positively selected. These receptors were taken from a man aged 18 to 29 in good health.

As regards this clone: Other DNA sequences in the sample encode the same CDR3. This chain connects TRBV30 to TRBJ2-3, with 8 bases that match TRBD2. Germline V lookup: CDR1 GTSNPN, CDR2 SVGIG (reference sequence). V gave up 2 bases and J gave up 3 bases; unmatched junction bases: 4. The CDR3 contains 14 residues. In nucleotides, the CDR3 is TGTGCCTGGAGTCTCGGGGGGGCGACAGATACGCAGTATTTT. Encoded protein: CAWSLGGATDTQYF.

The CDR3 protein is CACSLNNEQFF. CDR3 nucleotide sequence: TGTGCCTGTTCCCTAAACAATGAGCAGTTCTTC. This chain uses TRBV30 with TRBJ2-1; no clear D gene. The CDR3 has 11 residues. In germline, CDR1 is GTSNPN, CDR2 SVGIG (reference sequence). With 6 bases removed from V and 5 bases from J, the gap between germline ends came to 8 bases.

This rearrangement joins TRBV7-8 to TRBJ2-7, with a possible D match to TRBD2 (6 bases). Trimming stripped 1 base from V and 2 bases from J, with 15 bases between. The CDR3 is 16 amino acids. CDR1 and CDR2 (germline): SGHVS, FQNEAQ. The CDR3 nucleotides read TGTGCCAGCAGCTTAGATGCGGCGGGGAGCACCTACGAGCAGTACTTC. Translation gives CASSLDAAGSTYEQYF.

This clone has a single count. The CDR3: CASSVSDGGETQYF. Written as DNA, the CDR3 is TGTGCCAGCAGCGTATCCGACGGGGGAGAGACCCAGTACTTC. J is TRBJ2-5 and V is TRBV9, with D perhaps matching TRBD2 (6 bases). The CDR3 sequence is 14 residues long. Trimming removed 1 base at V and 4 bases at J, with 11 bases between. CDR1 SGDLS and CDR2 YYNGEE come from the germline V gene.

A remark on this clone: One end of the junction is discordant with germline, which a read error may explain. The gene calls are TRBV10-3 and TRBJ2-1, with TRBD2 as a possible D gene (6 bases). This CDR3 contains 13 residues. Germline loops: CDR1 ENHRY, CDR2 SYGVKD. CDR3 in DNA: TGTGCCATCAGGGAGTTAGCGGTCGATGAGCAGTTCTTC. It encodes CAIRELAVDEQFF.

The genes are TRBV6-1 and TRBJ2-7, with a possible D match to TRBD1 (5 bases). The ends were cut back, 4 bases at V and 7 bases at J, with 26 bases in the middle. Germline loops: CDR1 MNHNS, CDR2 SASEGT. This CDR3 spans 17 amino acids. This CDR3 is CASSAYPGRDGSEEQYF. CDR3 DNA sequence: TGTGCCAGCAGTGCCTATCCCGGCAGGGATGGATCAGAAGAGCAGTACTTC.

The chain links TRBV5-4 to TRBJ2-5, with D tentatively TRBD1 or TRBD2 (6 bases each). V shed 4 bases and J shed 4 bases, with 20 bases lying between them. The CDR3 consists of 16 residues. Germline lookup yields CDR1 SGHNT and CDR2 YYREEE (reference sequence). The CDR3 DNA follows: TGTGCCAGCAGCACCGGGGGTGGGGGCGCCCGAGAGACCCAGTACTTC. Translated, it gives CASSTGGGGARETQYF.

This clone has only a few counts. This chain connects TRBV2 to TRBJ1-2, with D unresolved. The ends were cut back, 5 bases at V and 8 bases at J, with 21 bases in the middle. The CDR3 is 15 amino acids. CDR1 and CDR2 (germline): SNHLY, FYNNEI. The CDR3 sequence: CASSFGSGKEYGYTF. The CDR3 DNA sequence: TGTGCCAGCAGTTTTGGATCCGGAAAGGAATACGGCTACACCTTC.

The gene calls are TRBV7-3 and TRBJ2-4; 11 bases align to TRBD1. J was trimmed by 8 bases and V by 5 bases; bases with no gene match: 8. The CDR3 extends over 15 amino acids. Germline-derived CDR1 and CDR2 are SGHTA and FQGTGA. CDR3 DNA sequence: TGTGCCAGCAGCCCCTCCGGGACAGGGGGGGACATTCAGTACTTC. Protein: CASSPSGTGGDIQYF.

CDR3 in amino acids: CASDGGGYGYTF. CDR3 in DNA: TGTGCCAGTGATGGGGGCGGGTATGGCTACACCTTC. V and J are TRBV19 and TRBJ1-2, with TRBD1 as a possible D gene (6 bases). Per the germline V gene, CDR1 is LNHDA and CDR2 is SQIVND (reference sequence). The CDR3 consists of 12 residues. Trimming removed 8 bases from V and 5 bases from J, with 12 bases in between.

This chain connects TRBV11-2 to TRBJ2-7; 9 bases map to TRBD1. Losses at the gene ends were 0 bases for V and 9 bases for J; bases not matched to a gene: 6. Germline values: CDR1 SGHAT, CDR2 FQNNGV. There are 14 residues in the CDR3. The CDR3: CASSLEGTGPAQYF. The CDR3 nucleotides read TGTGCCAGCAGCTTAGAAGGGACAGGGCCCGCGCAGTACTTC.

The V call is TRBV10-3, the J call TRBJ2-2; D unresolved. This CDR3 has 13 residues. Germline V gene sequence: CDR1 ENHRY, CDR2 SYGVKD. Trimming pared 8 bases from V and 7 bases from J, leaving 14 bases between. The CDR3 nucleotides read TGTGCCATCTCTTCCACCTCTAACGGGGAGCTGTTTTTT. Its protein product is CAISSTSNGELFF.

The chain joins TRBV7-8 to TRBJ2-2, with TRBD1 matching over 8 bases. Unmatched junction bases numbered 8, after V lost 5 bases and J lost 6 bases. Germline CDR1 is SGHVS and CDR2 is FQNEAQ. The CDR3 covers 15 residues. The CDR3 reads CASSDRGAIAGELFF. CDR3 DNA sequence: TGTGCCAGCAGCGACAGGGGCGCGATAGCCGGGGAGCTGTTTTTT.

The CDR3 bases are TGTGCCAGCAGTGAAGAAGGGACAGGGTCGGAAAAACTGTTTTTT. Translation gives CASSEEGTGSEKLFF. The chain uses TRBV2 and TRBJ1-4, with 9 bases fitting TRBD1. Germline V CDR1 and CDR2: SNHLY, FYNNEI. Trimming cost V 1 base and J 8 bases; bases outside gene matches: 5. The CDR3 extends over 15 amino acids.

Written as DNA, the CDR3 is TGCGCCAGCAGCATAGGACAGGGTCTAGGTGAAGCTTTCTTT. Its protein is CASSIGQGLGEAFF. The chain employs TRBV5-1 and TRBJ1-1; 8 nucleotides align to TRBD1. Germline V gene sequence: CDR1 SGHRS, CDR2 YFSETQ. V was clipped by 4 bases and J by 7 bases; unmatched bases: 9. The CDR3 loop spans 14 amino acids.

The genes are TRBV28 and TRBJ1-4; tentatively, D is TRBD1 (5 bases). CDR3 length: 15 amino acids. The germline V gene has CDR1 MDHEN and CDR2 SYDVKM. V was clipped by 8 bases and J by 2 bases, with 15 bases between them. The CDR3 sequence is CASRPKGRTNEKLFF. The CDR3 nucleotides read TGTGCCAGCCGCCCAAAGGGACGGACTAATGAAAAACTGTTTTTT.

The genes are TRBV14 and TRBJ2-7; 8 nucleotides match TRBD1. V shed 4 bases, J shed 6 bases, and the junction held 11 bases outside the gene matches. CDR3 length: 15 residues. The V gene's germline CDR1 is SGHDN and CDR2 FVKESK. DNA of the CDR3: TGTGCCAGCAGCCTTCGGGGGACAGGAGGCGTCGAGCAGTACTTC. Its translation: CASSLRGTGGVEQYF.

The rearrangement links TRBV13 to TRBJ2-7, with D tentatively TRBD2 (5 bases). This CDR3 spans 16 amino acids. The germline V and J ends were trimmed by 7 bases and 0 bases, with 19 bases remaining between them. Germline CDR1 reads PRHDT; CDR2 reads FYEKMQ (reference sequence). The CDR3 region has the DNA TGTGCCAGCACCATAATAGGCCGGGGTAACTCCTACGAGCAGTACTTC. Protein sequence: CASTIIGRGNSYEQYF. Supplemented by reference TRBV13 and TRBJ2-7, the full variable domain reads AAGVIQSPRHLIKEKRETATLKCYPIPRHDTVYWYQQGPGQDPQFLISFYEKMQSDKGSIPDRFSAQQFSDYHSELNMSSLELGDSALYFCASTIIGRGNSYEQYFGPGTRLTVT.

V and J are TRBV30 and TRBJ2-2; TRBD1 matches 10 bases. CDR3 length: 16 amino acids. Per germline, CDR1 GTSNPN and CDR2 SVGIG (reference sequence). V was clipped by 1 base and J by 4 bases; unmatched bases: 6. Written as DNA, the CDR3 is TGTGCCTGGAGTGGAGACAGGGGGCGACCCACCGGGGAGCTGTTTTTT. Its protein product is CAWSGDRGRPTGELFF.